The present entry profiles one TCR beta chain with its context. The table came from immunoSEQ multiplex PCR; TCRdb's copy has only in-frame clones and leaves some out. The sample yields about 110,000 clones, around 65% seen once. Germline values: CDR1 MGHRA, CDR2 YSYEKL. The V gene lost 4 bases and the J gene lost 1 base, with 11 bases spanning the gap. The CDR3 is made up of 15 amino acids. These data come from a study of shared clonotypes between healthy human individuals. The rearrangement uses TRBV4-1 and TRBJ1-5, with no clear D. The TCR was taken from a woman aged 30 to 39 in good health. Sequenced: memory CD8+ T cells sorted from blood. The sample's subset: CD45RO+ cells pooled with CCR7-negative TemRA cells. This CDR3 reads CASSPFGGSNQPQHF. In DNA form, the CDR3 reads TGCGCCAGCAGCCCCTTTGGCGGAAGCAATCAGCCCCAGCATTTT.